The present entry profiles one T cell receptor beta chain with its context. In germline, CDR1 is LNHDA, CDR2 SQIVND (reference sequence). Trimming removed 6 bases from V and 6 bases from J, with 12 bases in between. This CDR3 has 12 residues. The sample originates from a study of blood T cell repertoires in COVID-19. Using immunoSEQ multiplex PCR, the repertoire was profiled, and TCRdb retains in-frame clones only, with some absent. The sample consists of 200,000 to 250,000 clones, roughly 80% of them appearing once. The chain links TRBV19 to TRBJ2-7; weak D call: TRBD1 (7 bases). The source material was peripheral blood. This sequence was found in a woman under 30 with acute or convalescent COVID-19. The CDR3 bases are TGTGCCAGTAGCAGGGGGGTGAGCGAGCAGTACTTC. It yields the protein CASSRGVSEQYF.